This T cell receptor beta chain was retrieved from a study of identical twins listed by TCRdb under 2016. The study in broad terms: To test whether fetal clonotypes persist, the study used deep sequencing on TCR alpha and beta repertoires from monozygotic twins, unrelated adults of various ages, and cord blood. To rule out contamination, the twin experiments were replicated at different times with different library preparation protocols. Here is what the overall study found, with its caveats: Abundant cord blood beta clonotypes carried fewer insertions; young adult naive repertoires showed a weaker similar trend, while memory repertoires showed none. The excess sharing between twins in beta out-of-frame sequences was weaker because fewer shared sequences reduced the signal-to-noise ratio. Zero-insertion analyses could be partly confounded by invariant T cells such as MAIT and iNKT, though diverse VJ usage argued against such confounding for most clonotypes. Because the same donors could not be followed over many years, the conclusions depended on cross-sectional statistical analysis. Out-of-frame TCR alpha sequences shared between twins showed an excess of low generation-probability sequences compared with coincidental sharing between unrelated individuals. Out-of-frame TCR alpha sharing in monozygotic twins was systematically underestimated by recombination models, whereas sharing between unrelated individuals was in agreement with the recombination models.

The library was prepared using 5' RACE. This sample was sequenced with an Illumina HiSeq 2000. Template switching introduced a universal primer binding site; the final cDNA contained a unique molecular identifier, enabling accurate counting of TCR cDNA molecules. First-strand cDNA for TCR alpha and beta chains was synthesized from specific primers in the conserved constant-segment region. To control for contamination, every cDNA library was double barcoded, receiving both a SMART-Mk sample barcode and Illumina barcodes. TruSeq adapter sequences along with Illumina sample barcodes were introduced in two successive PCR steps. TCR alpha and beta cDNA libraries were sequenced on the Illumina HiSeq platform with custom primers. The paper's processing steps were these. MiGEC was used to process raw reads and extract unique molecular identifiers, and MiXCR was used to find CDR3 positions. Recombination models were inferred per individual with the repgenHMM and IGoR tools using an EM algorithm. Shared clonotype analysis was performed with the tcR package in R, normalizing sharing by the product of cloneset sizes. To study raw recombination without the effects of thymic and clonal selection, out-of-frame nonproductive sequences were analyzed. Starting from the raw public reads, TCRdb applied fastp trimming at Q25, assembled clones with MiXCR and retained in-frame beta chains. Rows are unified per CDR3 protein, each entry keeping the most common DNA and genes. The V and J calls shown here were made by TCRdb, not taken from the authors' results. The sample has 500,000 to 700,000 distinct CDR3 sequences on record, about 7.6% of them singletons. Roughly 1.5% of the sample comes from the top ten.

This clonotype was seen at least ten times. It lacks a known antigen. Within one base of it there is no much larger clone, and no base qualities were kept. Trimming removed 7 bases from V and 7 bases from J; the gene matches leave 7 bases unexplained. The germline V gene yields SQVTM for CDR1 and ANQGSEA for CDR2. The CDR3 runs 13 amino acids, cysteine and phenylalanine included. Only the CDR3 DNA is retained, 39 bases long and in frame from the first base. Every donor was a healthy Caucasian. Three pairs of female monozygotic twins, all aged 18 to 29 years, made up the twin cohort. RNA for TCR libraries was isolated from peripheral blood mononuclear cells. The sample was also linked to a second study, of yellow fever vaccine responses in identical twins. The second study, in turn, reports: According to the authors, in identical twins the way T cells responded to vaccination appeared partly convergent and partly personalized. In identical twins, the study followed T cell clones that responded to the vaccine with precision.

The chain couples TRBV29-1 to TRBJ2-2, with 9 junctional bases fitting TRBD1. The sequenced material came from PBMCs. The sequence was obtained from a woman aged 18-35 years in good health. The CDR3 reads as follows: CSAWTGAGGELFF. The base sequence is TGCAGCGCCTGGACAGGGGCCGGCGGGGAGCTGTTTTTT.